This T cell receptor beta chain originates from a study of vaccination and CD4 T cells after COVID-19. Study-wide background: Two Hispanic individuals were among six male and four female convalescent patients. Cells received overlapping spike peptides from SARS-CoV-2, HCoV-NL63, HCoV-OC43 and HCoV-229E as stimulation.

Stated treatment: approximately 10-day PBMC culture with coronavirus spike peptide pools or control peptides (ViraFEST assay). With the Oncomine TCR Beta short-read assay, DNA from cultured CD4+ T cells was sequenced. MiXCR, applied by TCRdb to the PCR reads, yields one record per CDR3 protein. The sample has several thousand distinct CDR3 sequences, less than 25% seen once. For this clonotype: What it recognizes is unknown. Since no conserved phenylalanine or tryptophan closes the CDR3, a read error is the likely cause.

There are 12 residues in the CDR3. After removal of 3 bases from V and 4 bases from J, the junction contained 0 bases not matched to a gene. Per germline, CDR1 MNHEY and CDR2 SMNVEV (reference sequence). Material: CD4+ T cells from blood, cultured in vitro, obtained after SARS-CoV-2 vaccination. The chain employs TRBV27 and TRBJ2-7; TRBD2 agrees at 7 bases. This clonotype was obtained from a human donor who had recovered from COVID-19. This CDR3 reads CASSFGGYEQYL. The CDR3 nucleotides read TGTGCCAGCAGTTTCGGGGGGTACGAGCAGTACCTC.